Listed here are 5 T cell receptor beta chains from one sample, sequenced in a study of response to subunit inactivated influenza vaccine. A single record per CDR3 protein comes from TCRdb applying MiXCR to the RT-PCR reads. The sample lists 800,000 to 1,000,000 distinct CDR3 sequences; 21% were seen once. The sequencing here drew on PBMCs from blood, taken approximately 5 days after vaccination. Every receptor here comes from a man aged 50-60 years who received an inactivated influenza vaccine.

This rearrangement joins TRBV29-1 to TRBJ1-4; D is possibly TRBD1 (5 bases). Between the trimmed V and J ends, which lost 7 bases and 6 bases, there was a span of 15 bases. This CDR3 comprises 13 residues. Germline loops: CDR1 SQVTM, CDR2 ANQGSEA. The CDR3 DNA reads TGCAGCGCCCAGGGCTTGGGGGATGAAAAACTGTTTTTT. This codes for CSAQGLGDEKLFF.

This clonotype was counted only a few times. CDR3 nucleotides: TGCAGTGCACTAGACAGGGGAAGGGGCGAGCAGTACTTC. This translates into CSALDRGRGEQYF. The chain links TRBV20-1 to TRBJ2-7, with TRBD1 matching 8 bases. V was clipped by 6 bases and J by 6 bases; unmatched bases: 10. The germline gives CDR1 DFQATT, CDR2 SNEGSKA (reference sequence). The CDR3 is 13 residues long.

The V gene is TRBV10-3, the J gene TRBJ2-7, with TRBD1 as a possible D gene (5 bases). The CDR3 length is 13 residues. CDR1 ENHRY and CDR2 SYGVKD come from the germline V gene. Between the trimmed V and J ends, which lost 3 bases and 2 bases, there was a span of 8 bases. This chain's CDR3 is CAISDGQPYEQYF. The CDR3, as DNA: TGTGCCATCAGTGACGGACAACCCTACGAGCAGTACTTC.

The sample holds many counts of this clonotype. The chain carries TRBV6-1 and TRBJ1-2; 8 bases line up with TRBD1. This CDR3 is built from 14 residues. Trimming at V came to 6 bases and at J to 1 base, leaving 4 bases not matched to a gene. Germline values: CDR1 MNHNS, CDR2 SASEGT. This CDR3 reads CASRGTGRNYGYTF. The CDR3 DNA follows: TGTGCCAGCAGGGGGACAGGACGTAACTATGGCTACACCTTC.

This clonotype has more than one count but fewer than ten. The chain couples TRBV29-1 to TRBJ2-2; D remains ambiguous. This CDR3 has 13 amino acids. Germline loops: CDR1 SQVTM, CDR2 ANQGSEA. V was pared by 5 bases and J by 1 base, with 8 bases between. The CDR3 bases are TGCAGCGTTACAACAGAGAACACCGGGGAGCTGTTTTTT. Amino acid sequence: CSVTTENTGELFF.